Listed below are T cell receptor beta chains from one sample, sequenced in a study of blood T cell repertoires in COVID-19. Method: immunoSEQ multiplex PCR; TCRdb's copy keeps in-frame clones and lacks some. The data contain some 87,000 clones, approximately 87% of them seen just once; the ten biggest clones take up approximately 18%. Source material: peripheral blood. These receptor sequences come from a human donor in a cohort sampled during active COVID-19. Both conserved end residues are part of each CDR3. D genes are given only for firm matches. For some rows the clone size is stated as once, few or many, or as a class when expanded; others skip it.

cdr3_aa cdr3_nt clone_size v_call d_call j_call
CASSPPGGEQFF TGTGCCAGCAGCCCCCCCGGCGGTGAGCAGTTCTTC . TRBV7-8 . TRBJ2-1
CASSVGSSTEAFF TGTGCCAGCAGCGTAGGTTCCAGCACTGAAGCTTTCTTT . TRBV9 . TRBJ1-1
CAWSISRTGKLEQYF TGTGCCTGGAGTATTAGTAGGACAGGGAAACTAGAGCAGTACTTC . TRBV30 TRBD1 TRBJ2-7
CASSLVRGQSSYNEQFF TGTGCCAGCAGCTTAGTACGGGGACAGAGCTCCTACAATGAGCAGTTCTTC . TRBV7-4 TRBD1 TRBJ2-1
CASSLEGRAPYGYTF TGCGCCAGCAGCTTGGAAGGCAGGGCCCCCTATGGCTACACCTTC . TRBV5-1 . TRBJ1-2
CASSQPGTGDGYTF TGTGCCAGCAGCCAGCCCGGGACAGGGGATGGCTACACCTTC . TRBV3-1/TRBV3-2 TRBD1 TRBJ1-2
CASSQASGGASYEQYF TGTGCCAGCAGCCAAGCTTCAGGGGGCGCATCCTACGAGCAGTACTTC . TRBV3-1/TRBV3-2 TRBD1 TRBJ2-7
CASSLRVYEQYF TGTGCCAGCAGCTTACGGGTTTACGAGCAGTACTTC . TRBV7-2 . TRBJ2-7
CASSHNRELRGEQYF TGTGCCAGCAGCCACAACAGGGAGCTAAGGGGTGAGCAGTACTTC . TRBV3-1/TRBV3-2 . TRBJ2-7
CASSDDRVGNQPQHF TGTGCCAGCAGCGACGACAGGGTCGGAAATCAGCCCCAGCATTTT few TRBV6-2/TRBV6-3 TRBD1 TRBJ1-5
CASSVDGGAGLGDEQYF TGTGCCAGCAGCGTAGATGGGGGCGCGGGACTAGGGGACGAGCAGTACTTC . TRBV9 TRBD2 TRBJ2-7
CASSKTSGGRTDTQYF TGTGCCAGCTCAAAAACTAGCGGGGGCCGCACAGATACGCAGTATTTT . TRBV18 TRBD2 TRBJ2-3
CASSPPPRGYGYTF TGTGCCAGCAGTCCACCACCCCGGGGCTATGGCTACACCTTC . TRBV28 . TRBJ1-2
CACSGPNLAGYDEQYF TGTGCCTGCAGTGGACCCAATTTAGCGGGGTATGACGAGCAGTACTTC . TRBV2 TRBD2 TRBJ2-7
CASSSLKGGAPSYEQYF TGTGCCAGCAGTTCCCTCAAAGGAGGGGCCCCCTCCTACGAGCAGTACTTC . TRBV27 . TRBJ2-7
CASSRDRAEGYQPQHF TGCGCCAGCAGCCGGGACAGGGCCGAGGGCTATCAGCCCCAGCATTTT . TRBV4-1 TRBD1 TRBJ1-5
CASSSGGYDGYTF TGCGCCAGCAGCTCAGGAGGGTACGATGGCTACACCTTC . TRBV5-1 . TRBJ1-2
CASSPGQGYSPLHF TGTGCCAGCAGCCCCGGACAGGGGTATTCACCCCTCCACTTT . TRBV5-8 TRBD1 TRBJ1-6
CASSFNRGRGTEAFF TGCGCCAGCAGCTTCAACAGGGGGCGCGGGACTGAAGCTTTCTTT few TRBV5-1 TRBD1 TRBJ1-1
CASSQAGTGSYEQYF TGTGCCAGCAGCCAAGCCGGGACAGGGTCCTACGAGCAGTACTTC . TRBV4-2 TRBD1 TRBJ2-7
CASTNKRANYGYTF TGTGCCAGCACCAACAAGCGGGCTAACTATGGCTACACCTTC . TRBV7-2 . TRBJ1-2
CASRVEGAGEKLFF TGTGCCAGTAGAGTTGAGGGGGCAGGTGAAAAACTGTTTTTT . TRBV19 TRBD1 TRBJ1-4
CASSPRRSGGTGEQYF TGTGCCAGCAGCCCTAGAAGAAGCGGGGGGACCGGCGAGCAGTACTTC . TRBV3-1/TRBV3-2 TRBD2 TRBJ2-7
CASSLPTGGSDTQYF TGTGCCAGCAGCTTACCGACAGGGGGATCAGATACGCAGTATTTT once TRBV7-2 TRBD1 TRBJ2-3
CASSRSGGATNEKLFF TGTGCCAGCAGCCGCTCAGGGGGTGCAACTAATGAAAAACTGTTTTTT few TRBV14 TRBD1 TRBJ1-4
CASSLLEGQGHYGYTF TGTGCCAGCAGCTTGTTGGAGGGACAGGGCCACTATGGCTACACCTTC . TRBV5-6 TRBD1 TRBJ1-2
CASSLSRGQVEKLFF TGTGCCAGCAGCCTCTCCAGGGGGCAAGTTGAAAAACTGTTTTTT few TRBV3-1/TRBV3-2 TRBD1 TRBJ1-4
CAISLAGGETQYF TGTGCCATCAGTCTAGCGGGGGGCGAGACCCAGTACTTC . TRBV10-3 TRBD2 TRBJ2-5
CASSFDRVPGELFF TGTGCCAGCAGTTTCGACAGGGTCCCCGGGGAGCTGTTTTTT . TRBV6-2/TRBV6-3 TRBD1 TRBJ2-2
CASSDSATRGPDTQYF TGTGCCAGCAGTGACTCGGCGACAAGGGGCCCAGATACGCAGTATTTT . TRBV6-4 . TRBJ2-3
CASSPPGYNSPLHF TGTGCCAGCTCACCCCCGGGCTATAATTCACCCCTCCACTTT . TRBV18 . TRBJ1-6
CASSYSSGGAGEQFF TGTGCCAGCAGTTACTCTAGCGGGGGGGCCGGTGAGCAGTTCTTC . TRBV6-6 TRBD2 TRBJ2-1
CASSQPDRPLQPQHF TGTGCCAGCAGCCAACCCGACAGGCCCCTTCAGCCCCAGCATTTT few TRBV4-2 . TRBJ1-5